These 11 T cell receptor beta chains were all obtained from the same sample, sequenced in a study of T cells in Graves' hyperthyroidism and ophthalmopathy. TCR beta CDR3 sequences were amplified from RNA transcripts. The HTBI primer set was used in a first-round RT-PCR of the TCR CDR3. TCRdb redid the calling of the multiplex PCR reads with MiXCR, one entry per CDR3 protein. The repertoire holds 500,000 to 650,000 distinct CDR3 sequences, with 12% to 15% as singletons. Sequencing used blood. The receptors come from a woman in her thirties or forties with Graves' hyperthyroidism.

This clonotype was seen at least ten times. The CDR3 DNA reads as TGTGCCAGCAGTTTGGGCAGGGCTTATGGCTACACCTTC. It encodes CASSLGRAYGYTF. The genes are TRBV28 and TRBJ1-2; D is possibly TRBD1 (5 bases). V lost 3 bases to trimming and J lost 5 bases, with 10 bases between them. Germline assignment: CDR1 MDHEN and CDR2 SYDVKM. The CDR3 has 13 residues.

This clonotype has just a few counts. J is TRBJ2-7 and V is TRBV5-8; 11 bases match TRBD2. Trimming took 5 bases from V and 7 from J; bases not matched to a gene: 14. Germline V gives CDR1 SGHTS, CDR2 YDEGEE. This CDR3 has 16 amino acids. This CDR3 reads CASRSNLLAGVREQYF. The CDR3 DNA reads as TGTGCCAGCAGATCGAACCTACTAGCGGGAGTTAGAGAGCAGTACTTC.

This clonotype occurred a few times. The chain recombines TRBV29-1 with TRBJ2-2, with D unclear. The ends were cut back, 5 bases at V and 1 base at J, with 8 bases in the middle. Germline loops: CDR1 SQVTM, CDR2 ANQGSEA. This CDR3 is 13 amino acids long. The CDR3 here is CSVRTGNTGELFF. The DNA of the CDR3 is TGCAGCGTTAGGACCGGGAACACCGGGGAGCTGTTTTTT.

In this sample, this clonotype turned up many times. This chain links TRBV28 with TRBJ2-1, with 7 bases identical to TRBD2. There are 16 residues in the CDR3. Germline V CDR1 and CDR2: MDHEN, SYDVKM. Trimming removed 7 bases from V and 3 bases from J; junction bases left unmatched: 12. The DNA for the CDR3 is TGTGCCAGCACTCTCAGGGTAGCGGGCATCTACAATGAGCAGTTCTTC. Translated: CASTLRVAGIYNEQFF.

This clonotype was counted at least ten times. This chain joins TRBV2 and TRBJ2-7; 14 bases match TRBD2. Per the germline V gene, CDR1 is SNHLY and CDR2 is FYNNEI. The CDR3 has 15 amino acids. With 3 bases clipped from V and 2 bases from J, the junction kept 0 bases outside the gene matches. The DNA of the CDR3 is TGTGCCAGCAGTGAGACTAGCGGGAGGGCCTACGAGCAGTACTTC. The encoded protein is CASSETSGRAYEQYF.

This clonotype was observed many times. This sequence joins TRBV27 and TRBJ2-1; 10 bases match TRBD1. V lost 8 bases, J lost 6 bases, and 7 bases stayed unmatched. The CDR3 covers 14 residues. The germline V gene encodes CDR1 MNHEY and CDR2 SMNVEV (reference sequence). CDR3 in DNA: TGTGCCAGCCGGGACAGGGGTCCTCCCAATGAGCAGTTCTTC. Amino acids: CASRDRGPPNEQFF.

J is TRBJ2-5 and V is TRBV19; D unresolved. Germline V CDR1 and CDR2: LNHDA, SQIVND (reference sequence). The germline V and J ends were trimmed by 1 base and 5 bases, with 14 bases remaining between them. The CDR3 totals 15 residues. As DNA, the CDR3 is TGTGCCAGTAGTATAGTGTACGGGCAGACGGAGACCCAGTACTTC. Translation: CASSIVYGQTETQYF.

This clonotype was seen many times. The chain is built from TRBV7-2 and TRBJ2-7; D not resolved. This CDR3 has 13 amino acids. Germline V gene data show CDR1 as SGHTA and CDR2 as FQGNSA. V dropped 5 bases and J dropped 6 bases, with 14 bases sitting between them. For the CDR3, the DNA is TGTGCCAGCAGCCCGGGTACAGTGGCCGAGCAGTACTTC. This gives the protein CASSPGTVAEQYF.

This clonotype was seen repeatedly, ten times or more. The rearrangement links TRBV28 to TRBJ2-7, with TRBD2 matching over 9 bases. Germline CDR1 and CDR2: MDHEN and SYDVKM. Trimming removed 6 bases from V and 2 bases from J; junction bases left unmatched: 8. The CDR3 runs to 15 residues. The CDR3 sequence: CASSPLSGGTYEQYF. CDR3 in DNA: TGTGCCAGCAGCCCCCTTAGCGGGGGCACCTACGAGCAGTACTTC.

This clonotype was counted many times. This chain uses TRBV7-9 with TRBJ1-1; D is uncertain. The CDR3 length is 13 residues. V dropped 5 bases and J dropped 4 bases, with 11 bases sitting between them. Per germline, CDR1 SEHNR and CDR2 FQNEAQ (reference sequence). The DNA of the CDR3 is TGTGCCAGCAGCCCCACGGGGTTCACTGAAGCTTTCTTT. This translates into CASSPTGFTEAFF.

This chain connects TRBV19 to TRBJ1-2; D remains ambiguous. There are 13 residues in the CDR3. Germline V gives CDR1 LNHDA, CDR2 SQIVND (reference sequence). Deletions cut 7 bases from V and 7 bases from J, with 16 bases between. CDR3 sequence (DNA): TGTGCCAGTACCGACCGGGCACCGTTTGGCTACACCTTC. Translating it yields CASTDRAPFGYTF.